This TCR beta chain appears in the sequencing data of a study of shared clonotypes between healthy human individuals. Study-level information: Three plates each covered CD4 naive and memory; CD8 naive two, CD8 memory one. Whole-study findings and limits: In contrast to clonotypes shared by all four donors, non-shared clonotypes had lower generation probabilities. The study found roughly 5.3% of naive CD4 clonotypes shared across several donors. In general, naive subsets displayed greater estimated richness than memory subsets did.

From germline, CDR1 is SGHVS and CDR2 FNYEAQ. The CDR3 runs 16 residues. Trimming took 3 bases from V and 0 from J, leaving 12 bases between them. This clone was seen at least ten times. No antigen is known for it. This table comes from immunoSEQ multiplex PCR, and its TCRdb copy is limited to in-frame clones, with some not included. The sample lists about 1.1 million clones, 70% to 80% occurring once. This receptor was identified in a man between 18 and 29 years old in good health. Some clones in this sample may be carry-over from other donors' samples. The sequenced sample was memory CD4+ T cells from PBMCs. Subset of the sample: CD45RA-negative fraction. The gene calls are TRBV7-6 and TRBJ2-1; D is undetermined. CDR3 amino acids: CASSFLGFSSYNEQFF. The CDR3 DNA follows: TGTGCCAGCAGCTTTTTAGGGTTCAGCTCCTACAATGAGCAGTTCTTC.